A selection of T cell receptor beta chains follows, all from one sample in a study of human thymus T cells. Here immunoSEQ multiplex PCR was the method, and the copy in TCRdb shows in-frame clones only, minus some. This table has roughly 120,000 clones, about 95% appearing once. The sequenced sample was thymus tissue. The receptors shown here come from a boy in the first two years of life with a congenital heart defect but otherwise immunologically healthy. The CDR3 runs from the conserved cysteine through the conserved F or W. D genes are given only for firm matches. The size entry is marked missing in some rows and otherwise reads once, few, many or a size class.

length: 12; V: TRBV6-1; J: TRBJ2-5; size: -; D: TRBD1; CDR3: CASRDREETQYF; DNA: TGTGCCAGCAGGGACAGGGAAGAGACCCAGTACTTC
length: 14; V: TRBV6-1; J: TRBJ2-3; size: -; D: -; CDR3: CASRMGLTQDTQYF; DNA: TGTGCCAGCAGGATGGGACTGACCCAAGATACGCAGTATTTT
length: 14; V: TRBV29-1; J: TRBJ2-7; size: -; D: TRBD1; CDR3: CSGGWGQGGDEQYF; DNA: TGCAGCGGAGGCTGGGGACAGGGAGGAGACGAGCAGTACTTC
length: 16; V: TRBV30; J: TRBJ1-2; size: -; D: -; CDR3: CAWSVFRGGDFYGYTF; DNA: TGTGCCTGGAGTGTATTTAGAGGCGGAGACTTCTATGGCTACACCTTC
length: 12; V: TRBV6-1; J: TRBJ1-5; size: -; D: TRBD1; CDR3: CASTRTGQPQHF; DNA: TGTGCCAGCACCCGGACAGGTCAGCCCCAGCATTTT
length: 14; V: TRBV6-1; J: TRBJ1-2; size: once; D: TRBD1; CDR3: CASSDRPGGYGYTF; DNA: TGTGCCAGCAGTGATAGGCCAGGGGGCTATGGCTACACCTTC
length: 16; V: TRBV7-4; J: TRBJ2-4; size: once; D: -; CDR3: CASSLGSRLAKNIQYF; DNA: TGTGCCAGCAGCTTAGGTTCAAGGCTAGCCAAAAACATTCAGTACTTC
length: 16; V: TRBV6-5; J: TRBJ1-3; size: -; D: -; CDR3: CASSYSPPASGNTIYF; DNA: TGTGCCAGCAGTTACTCTCCCCCGGCTTCTGGAAACACCATATATTTT
length: 15; V: TRBV5-6; J: TRBJ2-7; size: -; D: -; CDR3: CASSITGTSLYEQYF; DNA: TGTGCCAGCAGCATTACAGGAACCTCGCTCTACGAGCAGTACTTC
length: 13; V: TRBV4-1; J: TRBJ1-1; size: -; D: -; CDR3: CASILGPGHEAFF; DNA: -
length: 16; V: TRBV27; J: TRBJ2-3; size: -; D: TRBD2; CDR3: CASSSIAGGRTDTQYF; DNA: TGTGCCAGCAGTTCCATAGCGGGGGGGAGGACAGATACGCAGTATTTT
length: 16; V: TRBV19; J: TRBJ2-5; size: -; D: -; CDR3: CASSIGWPPSVVGQYF; DNA: TGTGCCAGTAGTATAGGATGGCCTCCCTCGGTAGTAGGCCAGTACTTC
length: 17; V: TRBV7-2; J: TRBJ2-5; size: once; D: -; CDR3: CASSLNPILGRLETQYF; DNA: TGTGCCAGCAGCCTAAATCCTATCCTGGGCAGGCTAGAGACCCAGTACTTC
length: 17; V: TRBV7-2; J: TRBJ2-3; size: -; D: TRBD2; CDR3: CASSRRLAGRTTDTQYF; DNA: TGTGCCAGCAGCAGGCGACTAGCGGGGCGCACCACAGATACGCAGTATTTT
length: 15; V: TRBV7-9; J: TRBJ1-6; size: -; D: TRBD1; CDR3: CASSLKSGGNSPLHF; DNA: TGTGCCAGCAGCTTAAAATCAGGGGGTAATTCACCCCTCCACTTT
length: 15; V: TRBV5-5; J: TRBJ1-1; size: -; D: -; CDR3: CASSCYRVRNTEAFF; DNA: TGTGCCAGCAGCTGCTACAGGGTGCGGAACACTGAAGCTTTCTTT
length: 16; V: TRBV30; J: TRBJ1-4; size: -; D: -; CDR3: CAWGPTTQGGSEKLFF; DNA: TGTGCCTGGGGGCCTACGACGCAGGGAGGGAGTGAAAAACTGTTTTTT
length: 14; V: TRBV7-9; J: TRBJ1-3; size: -; D: -; CDR3: CASTEGGAGNTIYF; DNA: TGTGCCAGCACCGAGGGGGGAGCTGGAAACACCATATATTTT
length: 13; V: TRBV7-9; J: TRBJ2-5; size: -; D: -; CDR3: CASSFGRRETQYF; DNA: TGTGCCAGCAGCTTTGGCCGCAGGGAGACCCAGTACTTC
length: 17; V: TRBV7-9; J: TRBJ2-5; size: -; D: TRBD2; CDR3: CASSLRDGTSGQETQYF; DNA: TGTGCCAGCAGCTTGAGGGATGGGACTAGCGGCCAAGAGACCCAGTACTTC